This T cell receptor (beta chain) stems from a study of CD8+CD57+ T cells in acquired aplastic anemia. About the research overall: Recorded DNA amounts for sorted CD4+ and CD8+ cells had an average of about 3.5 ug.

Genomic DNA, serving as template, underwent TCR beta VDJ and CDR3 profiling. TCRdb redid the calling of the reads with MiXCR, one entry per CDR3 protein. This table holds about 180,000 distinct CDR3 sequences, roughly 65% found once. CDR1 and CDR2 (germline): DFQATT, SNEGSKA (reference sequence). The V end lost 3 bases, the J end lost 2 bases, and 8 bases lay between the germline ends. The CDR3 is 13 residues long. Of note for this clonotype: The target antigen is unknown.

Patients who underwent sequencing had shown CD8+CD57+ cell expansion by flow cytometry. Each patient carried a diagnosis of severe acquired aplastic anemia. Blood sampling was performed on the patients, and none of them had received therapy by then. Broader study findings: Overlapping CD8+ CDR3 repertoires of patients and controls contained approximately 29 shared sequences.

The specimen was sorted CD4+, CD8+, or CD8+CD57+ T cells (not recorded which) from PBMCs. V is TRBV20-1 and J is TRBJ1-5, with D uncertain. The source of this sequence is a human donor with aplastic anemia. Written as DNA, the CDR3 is TGCAGTGCTAGGCAGAGCGGCAATCAGCCCCAGCATTTT. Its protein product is CSARQSGNQPQHF.